This TCR beta chain was sequenced in a study of control samples from healthy donors and cancer patients. There are a few counts of this clone. Trimming at V came to 2 bases and at J to 0 bases, leaving 6 bases not matched to a gene. The CDR3 spans 16 residues. CDR1 and CDR2 (germline): SGHTA, FQGNSA. Sequencing used immunoSEQ multiplex PCR; TCRdb keeps in-frame clones, though not all of them. The sample records 150,000 or so clones, approximately 93% being singletons. The V and J genes are TRBV7-2 and TRBJ1-2; 7 nucleotides line up with TRBD1. The clonotype was recovered from a man aged 18 to 30 in good health. Source material: blood. CDR3: CASSLSPRGANYGYTF. The CDR3 DNA reads as TGTGCCAGCAGCTTAAGCCCCAGGGGGGCTAACTATGGCTACACCTTC. Supplemented by reference TRBV7-2 and TRBJ1-2, the full variable domain reads GAGVSQSPSNKVTEKGKDVELRCDPISGHTALYWYRQSLGQGLEFLIYFQGNSAPDKSGLPSDRFSAERTGGSVSTLTIQRTQQEDSAVYLCASSLSPRGANYGYTFGSGTRLTVV.